This is a list of T cell receptor beta chains from one sample in a study of ipilimumab plus nivolumab after autologous stem cell transplantation. Generated by immunoSEQ multiplex PCR, the TCRdb table keeps only in-frame clones and is missing some. The sample carries over 10,000 clones, roughly 70% recorded once. The material was PBMCs, obtained in a trial of ipilimumab plus nivolumab as post-transplant consolidation. Receptors originate from a male donor with multiple myeloma. Each CDR3 is given with its conserved first and last residue. A D gene is named only where the DNA matches it firmly. Some rows have no size entry. The others give once, few or many, or a class for an expanded clone.

j_gene: TRBJ2-3; abundance: -; v_gene: TRBV7-2; d_gene: -; CDR3nt: TGTGCCAGCAGCTTAGGGCTCGACACAGATACGCAGTATTTT; CDR3aa: CASSLGLDTDTQYF
j_gene: TRBJ2-7; abundance: few; v_gene: TRBV27; d_gene: -; CDR3nt: TGTGCCAGCAGTATCTCGACAGACTACGAGCAGTACTTC; CDR3aa: CASSISTDYEQYF
j_gene: TRBJ2-7; abundance: few; v_gene: TRBV5-1; d_gene: TRBD1; CDR3nt: TGCGCCAGCAGCTTTGGGACAGGGGACGCCTCCTACGAGCAGTACTTC; CDR3aa: CASSFGTGDASYEQYF
j_gene: TRBJ2-5; abundance: -; v_gene: TRBV7-3; d_gene: -; CDR3nt: TGTGCCAGCAGCTTAGGATTTGCGTTGGGGGAGACCCAGTACTTC; CDR3aa: CASSLGFALGETQYF
j_gene: TRBJ2-6; abundance: -; v_gene: TRBV19; d_gene: -; CDR3nt: TGTGCCAGTAGTATTCTTGGGTTGGGGGCCAACGTCCTGACTTTC; CDR3aa: CASSILGLGANVLTF
j_gene: TRBJ1-2; abundance: few; v_gene: TRBV7-8; d_gene: -; CDR3nt: TGTGCCAGCAGCCCAAGGGGTCAGTCCGCCTATGGCTACACCTTC; CDR3aa: CASSPRGQSAYGYTF
j_gene: TRBJ1-1; abundance: once; v_gene: TRBV7-2; d_gene: -; CDR3nt: TGTGCCAGCAGCGCTACGGGGCCTAAATATGAAGCTTTCTTT; CDR3aa: CASSATGPKYEAFF
j_gene: TRBJ1-1; abundance: -; v_gene: TRBV15; d_gene: -; CDR3nt: TGTGCCACCAGCAGAGATTTAGCAGGCACTGAAGCTTTCTTT; CDR3aa: CATSRDLAGTEAFF
j_gene: TRBJ1-5; abundance: medium-sized; v_gene: TRBV2; d_gene: -; CDR3nt: TGTGCCAGCAGTGGTTCTCAAGGAGCAAATCAGCCCCAGCATTTT; CDR3aa: CASSGSQGANQPQHF
j_gene: TRBJ1-1; abundance: -; v_gene: TRBV2; d_gene: -; CDR3nt: TGTGCCGGACGACAGGTGAGGACTGAAGCTTTCTTT; CDR3aa: CAGRQVRTEAFF
j_gene: TRBJ2-3; abundance: -; v_gene: TRBV9; d_gene: TRBD2; CDR3nt: TGTGCCAGCAGCCCACTAGCGGGGGGAAGCACAGATACGCAGTATTTT; CDR3aa: CASSPLAGGSTDTQYF
j_gene: TRBJ1-4; abundance: -; v_gene: TRBV4-3; d_gene: -; CDR3nt: TGCGCCAGCAGCCAAGATGAAGTAGGGCGCCGCGTAGGTGAAAAACTGTTTTTT; CDR3aa: CASSQDEVGRRVGEKLFF
j_gene: TRBJ2-1; abundance: few; v_gene: TRBV18; d_gene: TRBD1; CDR3nt: TGTGCCAGCTCACCTGTATTCGGGACAGGGGGCAATGAGCAGTTCTTC; CDR3aa: CASSPVFGTGGNEQFF
j_gene: TRBJ1-5; abundance: few; v_gene: TRBV28; d_gene: -; CDR3nt: TGTGCCAGCAGCTTAACGAGGGACAATAGCAATCAGCCCCAGCATTTT; CDR3aa: CASSLTRDNSNQPQHF
j_gene: TRBJ1-4; abundance: few; v_gene: TRBV14; d_gene: -; CDR3nt: TGTGCCAGCAGCCGAGGGGCCAGTGAAAAACTGTTTTTT; CDR3aa: CASSRGASEKLFF
j_gene: TRBJ1-5; abundance: medium-sized; v_gene: TRBV11-3; d_gene: -; CDR3nt: TGTGCCAGCAGCTCAACAGGGATGGATAGCAATCAGCCCCAGCATTTT; CDR3aa: CASSSTGMDSNQPQHF
j_gene: TRBJ2-3; abundance: -; v_gene: TRBV11-2; d_gene: -; CDR3nt: TGTGCCAGCAGCTTCCTCGGTGGCGCGGTAAGGGATACGCAGTATTTT; CDR3aa: CASSFLGGAVRDTQYF
j_gene: TRBJ2-7; abundance: -; v_gene: TRBV29-1; d_gene: TRBD1; CDR3nt: TGCAGCGCCGTGACAGGGGCCTACGAGCAGTACTTC; CDR3aa: CSAVTGAYEQYF
j_gene: TRBJ2-2; abundance: few; v_gene: TRBV19; d_gene: -; CDR3nt: TGTGCCAGTAGTAAATCCGAAGGCGCGATTGGGGCCGGGGAGCTGTTTTTT; CDR3aa: CASSKSEGAIGAGELFF
j_gene: TRBJ2-3; abundance: -; v_gene: TRBV4-2; d_gene: TRBD2; CDR3nt: TGTGCCAGCAGCCAAGGACTAGCGGGGGGTACGGATACGCAGTATTTT; CDR3aa: CASSQGLAGGTDTQYF
j_gene: TRBJ1-4; abundance: -; v_gene: TRBV4-1; d_gene: -; CDR3nt: TGCGCCAGCAGCCAAGGGAGGGCGCCTAATGAAAAACTGCTTTTT; CDR3aa: CASSQGRAPNEKLLF
j_gene: TRBJ1-1; abundance: once; v_gene: TRBV2; d_gene: -; CDR3nt: TGTGCCAGCAGTGAAAGAAGAAACACTGAAGCTTTCTTT; CDR3aa: CASSERRNTEAFF
j_gene: TRBJ2-5; abundance: -; v_gene: TRBV2; d_gene: -; CDR3nt: TGTGCCAGCAATTCGTTAGGGGGAGGTGGGGAGACCCAGTACTTC; CDR3aa: CASNSLGGGGETQYF
j_gene: TRBJ1-1; abundance: -; v_gene: TRBV10-3; d_gene: TRBD1; CDR3nt: TGTGCCATCAGTGACCGACAGGGCGCTGAAGCTTTCTTT; CDR3aa: CAISDRQGAEAFF
j_gene: TRBJ1-2; abundance: -; v_gene: TRBV6-6; d_gene: TRBD1; CDR3nt: TGTGCCAGCAGTGCCCACAGGGGGGAGGACTATGGCTACACCTTC; CDR3aa: CASSAHRGEDYGYTF
j_gene: TRBJ1-5; abundance: -; v_gene: TRBV10-3; d_gene: -; CDR3nt: TGTGCCATCAGTGGAGGGCCAGATCAGCCCCAGCATTTT; CDR3aa: CAISGGPDQPQHF
j_gene: TRBJ2-3; abundance: -; v_gene: TRBV5-4; d_gene: TRBD2; CDR3nt: TGTGCCAGCAGGGGTAGCGGGGGGACTAGCACAGATACGCAGTATTTT; CDR3aa: CASRGSGGTSTDTQYF
j_gene: TRBJ2-2; abundance: -; v_gene: TRBV4-2; d_gene: -; CDR3nt: TGTGCCAGCAGCCAAGAACCCCTGGCCGGGGAGCTGTTTTTT; CDR3aa: CASSQEPLAGELFF
j_gene: TRBJ1-1; abundance: -; v_gene: TRBV6-6; d_gene: -; CDR3nt: TGTGCCAGCAGTTTGGCACCCACTGAAGCTTTCTTT; CDR3aa: CASSLAPTEAFF
j_gene: TRBJ1-4; abundance: -; v_gene: TRBV6-1; d_gene: -; CDR3nt: TGTGCCAGCAGTGGGGGAGGTTTAAGGGAAAAACTGTTTTTT; CDR3aa: CASSGGGLREKLFF
j_gene: TRBJ1-1; abundance: -; v_gene: TRBV4-1; d_gene: -; CDR3nt: TGCGCCAGCAGCCAGGTGTTGAACACTGAAGCTTTCTTT; CDR3aa: CASSQVLNTEAFF
j_gene: TRBJ2-7; abundance: few; v_gene: TRBV6-5; d_gene: TRBD2; CDR3nt: TGTGCCAGCAGGGGGGGGACCTACGAGCAGTACTTC; CDR3aa: CASRGGTYEQYF
j_gene: TRBJ2-7; abundance: -; v_gene: TRBV7-9; d_gene: -; CDR3nt: TGTGCCAGCAGCTCCGGCGCCAACGAGCAGTACTTC; CDR3aa: CASSSGANEQYF
j_gene: TRBJ1-2; abundance: -; v_gene: TRBV27; d_gene: -; CDR3nt: TGTGCCAGCAGTTTGAAGCCGCTGGGCTATGGCTACACCTTC; CDR3aa: CASSLKPLGYGYTF
j_gene: TRBJ2-5; abundance: -; v_gene: TRBV21-1; d_gene: -; CDR3nt: TGTGCCAGCAGCACCTACCCGGGGCAGAAAGAGACCCAGTACTTC; CDR3aa: CASSTYPGQKETQYF
j_gene: TRBJ2-2; abundance: -; v_gene: TRBV9; d_gene: -; CDR3nt: TGTGCCAGCAGCGTAGTCTCGACAGCCGGGGAGCTGTTTTTT; CDR3aa: CASSVVSTAGELFF
j_gene: TRBJ1-1; abundance: -; v_gene: TRBV14; d_gene: -; CDR3nt: TGTGCCAGCAGCCAATTTTCGGAAAGAGGAGCTTTCTTT; CDR3aa: CASSQFSERGAFF
j_gene: TRBJ2-7; abundance: -; v_gene: TRBV5-1; d_gene: TRBD1; CDR3nt: TGCGCCAGCAGCCTGGGACAGCTCTCCGAGCAGTACTTC; CDR3aa: CASSLGQLSEQYF
j_gene: TRBJ2-7; abundance: -; v_gene: TRBV18; d_gene: -; CDR3nt: TGTGCCAGCTCACCACCGGGGGGAGGGGGCGAGCAGTACTTC; CDR3aa: CASSPPGGGGEQYF